Below, 19 T cell receptor beta chains from the same sample are listed, as sequenced in a study of human T cells and chemical hapten exposure. MiXCR, applied by TCRdb to the RACE reads, yields one record per CDR3 protein. Of approximately 110,000 distinct CDR3 sequences listed, less than 40% are singletons. The time point here: patch test 3, about 24 weeks after DPC sensitization. Treatment given: therapeutic diphenylcyclopropenone sensitization with weekly scalp DPC. The starting material was whole blood, obtained in connection with sensitization to the hapten diphenylcyclopropenone (DPC). The source is a man aged 40-49 years with alopecia areata. Some clones in this sample may be carry-over from other donors' samples.

The V gene is TRBV7-8, the J gene TRBJ2-3; 8 nucleotides align to TRBD2. In germline, CDR1 is SGHVS, CDR2 FQNEAQ. Trimming removed 1 base from V and 3 bases from J; junction bases left unmatched: 18. The CDR3 spans 20 residues. The CDR3 sequence is CASSLGAVGGERGTTDTQYF. The CDR3 DNA reads TGTGCCAGCAGCTTAGGTGCCGTGGGCGGTGAGCGGGGGACTACAGATACGCAGTATTTT.

This clonotype was observed a few times. This sequence joins TRBV21-1 and TRBJ1-5. TRBV21-1 is an annotated pseudogene. The CDR3 runs to 11 residues. In nucleotides, the CDR3 is TGTGCCAGCGAGCGGGGGACGGCCCAGCATTTT. Protein: CASERGTAQHF.

The chain recombines TRBV27 with TRBJ2-3; TRBD2 agrees at 14 bases. The germline CDR1 and CDR2 sequences are MNHEY and SMNVEV (reference sequence). Trimming removed 4 bases from V and 2 bases from J; junction bases left unmatched: 8. CDR3 length equals 18 residues. The CDR3 is CASSSPRLAGGTTDTQYF. In nucleotides, the CDR3 is TGTGCCAGCAGTTCCCCCAGACTAGCGGGAGGGACCACAGATACGCAGTATTTT.

A single count supports this clonotype. The gene calls are TRBV5-1 and TRBJ2-5; TRBD2 aligns across 8 bases. Germline CDR1 reads SGHRS; CDR2 reads YFSETQ. The CDR3 is made up of 15 amino acids. Germline trimming cut 1 base from V and 4 bases from J; bases unmatched to any gene: 6. CDR3 region: CASSLMRLAGETQYF. Written as DNA, the CDR3 is TGCGCCAGCAGCTTGATGCGGCTAGCGGGAGAGACCCAGTACTTC.

The chain is built from TRBV20-1 and TRBJ1-5; D gene unclear. The CDR3 runs 16 residues. Germline V gives CDR1 DFQATT, CDR2 SNEGSKA (reference sequence). V was cut by 1 base and J by 0 bases, with 13 bases left in between. The CDR3 loop reads CSARGFSGDSNQPQHF. The DNA for the CDR3 is TGCAGTGCTAGAGGGTTTTCGGGAGATAGCAATCAGCCCCAGCATTTT.

This chain connects TRBV7-6 to TRBJ1-1; 7 bases are a match to TRBD1. The CDR3 has 15 amino acids. V lost 4 bases, J lost 1 base, and 6 bases stayed unmatched. Germline V gene data show CDR1 as SGHVS and CDR2 as FNYEAQ. The CDR3 nucleotides are TGTGCCAGCAGCTCACAGGGGATGGGGAACACTGAAGCTTTCTTT. This codes for CASSSQGMGNTEAFF.

This clonotype came up a few times. V gene TRBV29-1 combines with J gene TRBJ2-3; 14 bases match TRBD2. The CDR3 length is 14 residues. The germline gives CDR1 SQVTM, CDR2 ANQGSEA. V was pared by 6 bases and J by 5 bases, with 4 bases of the junction left unmatched. The CDR3 sequence: CSVWGTSGRDTQYF. The CDR3 DNA sequence: TGCAGCGTATGGGGGACTAGCGGGAGAGATACGCAGTATTTT.

About this clonotype itself: At one boundary the junction diverges from the germline segment, which might be a read error. The rearrangement uses TRBV28 and TRBJ2-6; possibly TRBD1 or TRBD2 for D (5 bases each). Germline V gene data show CDR1 as MDHEN and CDR2 as SYDVKM. CDR3 length: 16 amino acids. The CDR3 bases are TGTGCTAGCAGTTTTCACGGGACCTCTGGGGCCAACGTCCTGACTTTC. Translated: CASSFHGTSGANVLTF.

This chain links TRBV7-2 with TRBJ2-1; TRBD2 is a possible D gene (5 bases). CDR3 size: 15 residues. The germline gives CDR1 SGHTA, CDR2 FQGNSA. V was clipped by 1 base and J by 1 base, with 8 bases between them. CDR3 residues: CASSLGAVSYNEQFF. The DNA of the CDR3 is TGTGCCAGCAGCTTAGGAGCGGTGTCCTACAATGAGCAGTTCTTC.

V is TRBV6-5 and J is TRBJ2-2; the match to TRBD2 covers 7 bases. The CDR3 spans 16 residues. Germline CDR1 and CDR2: MNHEY and SVGAGI. Germline trimming cut 1 base from V and 2 bases from J; bases unmatched to any gene: 4. CDR3 sequence (DNA): TGTGCCAGCAGTTACTTGGGACTATCAAACACCGGGGAGCTGTTTTTT. It encodes CASSYLGLSNTGELFF.

CDR3 nucleotides: TGCGCCAGCAGCCAAAGACAGGGGCACACAGATACGCAGTATTTT. Translated: CASSQRQGHTDTQYF. The chain is built from TRBV4-3 and TRBJ2-3; 8 nucleotides line up with TRBD1. Germline V CDR1 and CDR2: LGHNA, YSLEER. Germline trimming cut 2 bases from V and 2 bases from J; bases unmatched to any gene: 3. The CDR3 runs 15 residues.

This clonotype turned up a few times. V is TRBV25-1 and J is TRBJ2-5, with a possible D match to TRBD1 (6 bases). The germline CDR1 and CDR2 sequences are MGHDK and SYGVNS. Trimming left V 3 bases short and J 9 bases short, with 14 bases between. This CDR3 has 13 residues. DNA of the CDR3: TGTGCCAGCAGTGACAGGGGCGCACTGGCCCAGTACTTC. Protein: CASSDRGALAQYF. Variable domain in full (rest from reference TRBV25-1 and TRBJ2-5): EADIYQTPRYLVIGTGKKITLECSQTMGHDKMYWYQQDPGMELHLIHYSYGVNSTEKGDLSSESTVSRIRTEHFPLTLESARPSHTSQYLCASSDRGALAQYFGPGTRLLVL.

This clonotype was seen just once. J is TRBJ2-1 and V is TRBV6-2 or TRBV6-3; possibly TRBD2 for D (6 bases). Looked up from germline, CDR1 is MNHEY and CDR2 is SVGEGT. The CDR3 contains 13 residues. Trimming took off 4 bases at V and 9 bases at J, with 13 bases between the two ends. In DNA form, the CDR3 reads TGTGCCAGCAGTTCAGGTAGCGGAGCTGAGCAGTTCTTC. This sequence encodes CASSSGSGAEQFF.

This clonotype was counted only a few times. The chain carries TRBV6-5 and TRBJ2-3, with a weak D call TRBD1 (6 bases). The V end was cut by 7 bases, the J end by 2 bases, with 10 bases between. Germline values: CDR1 MNHEY, CDR2 SVGAGI. This CDR3 contains 13 residues. As DNA, the CDR3 is TGTGCCAGCAATGGACAGCTCACAGATACGCAGTATTTT. As protein: CASNGQLTDTQYF.

This clonotype came up a few times. The chain joins TRBV6-2 or TRBV6-3 to TRBJ2-1; 9 bases match TRBD1. The CDR3 has 13 residues. Germline CDR1 and CDR2: MNHEY and SVGEGT. V trimming: 6 bases; J trimming: 7 bases; junction bases outside the gene matches: 4. CDR3 DNA sequence: TGTGCCAGCAGGCGGGACAGGGAGAATGAGCAGTTCTTC. Amino acids: CASRRDRENEQFF.

The chain uses TRBV6-2 or TRBV6-3 and TRBJ2-7; D possibly corresponds to TRBD1 (5 bases). Trimming removed 0 bases from V and 3 bases from J, with 12 bases in between. This CDR3 contains 15 residues. Germline-derived CDR1 and CDR2 are MNHEY and SVGEGT. CDR3 bases: TGTGCCAGCAGTTACTCCACAGGTTTTTTCTACGAGCAGTACTTC. It yields the protein CASSYSTGFFYEQYF.

The table lists this clonotype with a count of one. The CDR3 loop reads CASSRRTSGRASTDTQYF. The DNA of the CDR3 is TGTGCCAGCAGCCGCCGGACTAGCGGGAGGGCTAGCACAGATACGCAGTATTTT. This chain links TRBV13 with TRBJ2-3, with 15 bases matching TRBD2. The CDR3 is 18 residues long. The J segment lost 0 bases and the V segment lost 5 bases, leaving 6 bases of the junction unmatched. The germline CDR1 and CDR2 sequences are PRHDT and FYEKMQ (reference sequence).

The chain uses TRBV3-1 and TRBJ2-3; D is unclear. Germline V gene sequence: CDR1 LGHDT, CDR2 YNNKEL (reference sequence). V lost 4 bases to trimming and J lost 4 bases, with 6 bases between them. The CDR3 loop spans 12 amino acids. This CDR3 is CASSRGPDTQYF. The DNA of the CDR3 is TGTGCCAGCAGCCGAGGCCCAGATACGCAGTATTTT.

This clonotype occurred a few times. DNA of the CDR3: TGTGCCAGCAGCTTGCGTCCGATCCAAGAGACCCAGTACTTC. Translation gives CASSLRPIQETQYF. The chain combines TRBV7-2 with TRBJ2-5; no definite D call. The CDR3 length is 14 residues. In germline, CDR1 is SGHTA, CDR2 FQGNSA. V lost 3 bases and J 1 base, leaving 9 bases between the germline ends.